The rows below give T cell receptor beta chains drawn from one sample of a study of response to subunit inactivated influenza vaccine. In TCRdb, the RT-PCR reads were re-called with MiXCR into one record per CDR3 protein. Of 490,000 or so distinct CDR3 sequences detected, approximately 7.1% appear once; the ten largest clones hold 10% to 15%. The material sequenced was PBMCs from blood, taken around 25 months after vaccination. The receptor source for this set is a man aged 45 to 75 who received an inactivated influenza vaccine. The CDR3 runs from the conserved cysteine through the conserved F or W. The D gene is left open where the match is weak. Size is omitted from some rows. Given values are once, few, many or a class for expanded clones.

>TRBJ2-5|-|TRBV7-9|TRBD2
TGTGCCAGCAGCGGGACTAGCGGGAGCTCTTGGGAGACCCAGTACTTC
CASSGTSGSSWETQYF
>TRBJ2-5|few|TRBV5-6|-
TGTGCCAGCGGTAAAGAGACCCAGTACTTC
CASGKETQYF
>TRBJ1-1|-|TRBV29-1|-
TGCAGCGCTTGGACAGCTATGAACACTGAAGCTTTCTTT
CSAWTAMNTEAFF
>TRBJ1-2|-|TRBV25-1|-
TGTGCCAGCAGTGGGGGAGTTGACTATGGCTACACCTTC
CASSGGVDYGYTF
>TRBJ2-7|-|TRBV20-1|-
TGCAGTTTAAGCGGAGCTAGGACTCGCGAGCAGTACTTC
CSLSGARTREQYF
>TRBJ2-3|few|TRBV7-9|TRBD1
TGTGCCAGCAGCAAAAGACAGGGGCCAGATACGCAGTATTTT
CASSKRQGPDTQYF
>TRBJ2-5|-|TRBV24-1|-
TGTGCCACCAGTGACCTGTGGGAGACCCAGTACTTC
CATSDLWETQYF
>TRBJ1-5|-|TRBV6-2/TRBV6-3|-
TGTGCCAGCAGTCCCTTACTGGGTCAGCCCCAGCATTTT
CASSPLLGQPQHF
>TRBJ1-2|few|TRBV5-1|TRBD1
TGCGCCAGCAGCAGCGGACAGGAACACTATGGCTACACCTTC
CASSSGQEHYGYTF
>TRBJ2-1|many|TRBV24-1|TRBD2
TGTGCCACCAGTGATTCGAGACTAGCGGGAACGGGGAAATTATATGAGCAGTTCTTC
CATSDSRLAGTGKLYEQFF
>TRBJ2-1|many|TRBV3-1|TRBD2
TGTGCCAGCAGCCAAGATCGGCTAGCGGGGGGGCCTAAATCCCTAAATGAGCAGTTCTTC
CASSQDRLAGGPKSLNEQFF
>TRBJ1-1|-|TRBV5-5|TRBD1
TGTGCCAGCAGCTTTCATAAGGGACAGGGGTTGTTTGCTACTGAAGCTTTCTTT
CASSFHKGQGLFATEAFF
>TRBJ2-5|few|TRBV4-3|TRBD2
TGCGCCAGCAGCCAAGACCATCCCAGGCGGGGGGAGACCCAGTACTTC
CASSQDHPRRGETQYF
>TRBJ1-2|few|TRBV12-3/TRBV12-4|-
TGTGCCAGCAGTTTCGGGGGGCTGGGCTATGGCTACACCTTC
CASSFGGLGYGYTF
>TRBJ2-7|few|TRBV20-1|TRBD2
TGCAGTGCTAGGGGGACTAGCGGGGGGTTGGGTTACGAGCAGTACTTC
CSARGTSGGLGYEQYF
>TRBJ2-5|-|TRBV29-1|TRBD2
TGCAGCGTTGAGCAGGGAGGGAAGACCCAGTACTTC
CSVEQGGKTQYF
>TRBJ2-1|-|TRBV20-1|TRBD2
TGCAGTGCTAGAGTCCGCGGGGGGGCTTACAATGAGCAGTTCTTC
CSARVRGGAYNEQFF
>TRBJ2-7|few|TRBV15|-
TGTGCCACCAGCAGCCATAGGGGCTACGAGCAGTACTTC
CATSSHRGYEQYF
>TRBJ2-2|-|TRBV5-6|TRBD1
TGTGCCAGCAGCTTGCGACAGGGACACGGGGAGCTGTTTTTT
CASSLRQGHGELFF
>TRBJ2-3|many|TRBV25-1|TRBD1
TGTGCCAGCAGTGCCGGGCAGGGGGCGCGAGATACGCAGTATTTT
CASSAGQGARDTQYF
>TRBJ2-6|-|TRBV7-9|-
TGTGCCAGCACCACAAACAGGTTACCCTCTGGGGCCAACGTCCTGACTTTC
CASTTNRLPSGANVLTF
>TRBJ1-4|-|TRBV4-3|-
TGCGCCAGCAGCCAACGGGGGGGCCCTAATGAAAAACTGTTTTTT
CASSQRGGPNEKLFF
>TRBJ1-2|-|TRBV28|-
TGTGCCAGCAGGTTGGCCAACTATGGCTACACCTTC
CASRLANYGYTF